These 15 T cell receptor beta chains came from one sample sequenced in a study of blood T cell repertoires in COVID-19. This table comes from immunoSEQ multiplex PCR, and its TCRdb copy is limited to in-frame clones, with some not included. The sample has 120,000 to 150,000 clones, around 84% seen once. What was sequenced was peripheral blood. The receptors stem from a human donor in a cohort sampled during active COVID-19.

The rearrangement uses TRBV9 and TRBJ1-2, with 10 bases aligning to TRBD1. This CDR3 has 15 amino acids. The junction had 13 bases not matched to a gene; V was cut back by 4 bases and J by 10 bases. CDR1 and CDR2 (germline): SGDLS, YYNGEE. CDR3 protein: CASSPRDRGSWDYTF. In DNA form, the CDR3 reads TGTGCCAGCAGCCCGAGGGACAGGGGTAGTTGGGACTACACCTTC.

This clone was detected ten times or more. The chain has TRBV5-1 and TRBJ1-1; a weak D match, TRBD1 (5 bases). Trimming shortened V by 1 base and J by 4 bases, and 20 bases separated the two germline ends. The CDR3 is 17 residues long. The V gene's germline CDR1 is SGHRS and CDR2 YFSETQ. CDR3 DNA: TGCGCCAGCAGCTTGTTGGGAGGAGGGGTTGGATCCACTGAAGCTTTCTTT. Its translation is CASSLLGGGVGSTEAFF.

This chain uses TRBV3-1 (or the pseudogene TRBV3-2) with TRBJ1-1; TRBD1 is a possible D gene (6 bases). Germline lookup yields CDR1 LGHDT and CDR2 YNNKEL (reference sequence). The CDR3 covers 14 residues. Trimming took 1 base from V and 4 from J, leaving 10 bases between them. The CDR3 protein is CASSQGGRGTEAFF. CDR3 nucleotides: TGTGCCAGCAGCCAAGGAGGCAGGGGCACTGAAGCTTTCTTT.

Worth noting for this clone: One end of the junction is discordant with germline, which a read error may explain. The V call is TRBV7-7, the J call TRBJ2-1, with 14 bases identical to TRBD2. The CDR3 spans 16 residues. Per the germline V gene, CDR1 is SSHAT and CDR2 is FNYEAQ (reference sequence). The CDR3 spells CASSPRLAGGSNEQFF. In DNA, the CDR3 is TGCGCCAGCAGCCCTCGACTAGCGGGGGGGTCAAATGAGCAGTTCTTC.

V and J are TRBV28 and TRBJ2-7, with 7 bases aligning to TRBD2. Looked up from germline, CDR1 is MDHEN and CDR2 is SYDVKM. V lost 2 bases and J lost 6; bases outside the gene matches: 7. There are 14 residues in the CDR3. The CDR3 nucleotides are TGTGCCAGCAGTTTAACTAGCGTGAGCCTCGAGCAGTACTTC. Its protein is CASSLTSVSLEQYF.

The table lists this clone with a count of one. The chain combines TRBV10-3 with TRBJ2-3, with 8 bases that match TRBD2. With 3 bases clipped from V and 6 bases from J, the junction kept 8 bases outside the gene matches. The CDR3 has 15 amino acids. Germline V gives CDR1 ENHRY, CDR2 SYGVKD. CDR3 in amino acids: CAISESGRGRDTQYF. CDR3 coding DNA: TGTGCCATCAGTGAAAGCGGGAGAGGGCGTGATACGCAGTATTTT.

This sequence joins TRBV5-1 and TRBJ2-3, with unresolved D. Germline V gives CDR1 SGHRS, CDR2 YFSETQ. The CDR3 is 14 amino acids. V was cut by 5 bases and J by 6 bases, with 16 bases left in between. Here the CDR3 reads CASSVDPTADTQYF. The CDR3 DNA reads TGCGCCAGCAGTGTTGATCCAACTGCCGATACGCAGTATTTT.

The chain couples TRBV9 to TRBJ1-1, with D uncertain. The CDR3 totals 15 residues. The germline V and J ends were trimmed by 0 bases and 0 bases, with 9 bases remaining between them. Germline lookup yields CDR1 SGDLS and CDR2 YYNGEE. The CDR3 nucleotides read TGTGCCAGCAGCGTAGATAGCAGAATGAACACTGAAGCTTTCTTT. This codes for CASSVDSRMNTEAFF.

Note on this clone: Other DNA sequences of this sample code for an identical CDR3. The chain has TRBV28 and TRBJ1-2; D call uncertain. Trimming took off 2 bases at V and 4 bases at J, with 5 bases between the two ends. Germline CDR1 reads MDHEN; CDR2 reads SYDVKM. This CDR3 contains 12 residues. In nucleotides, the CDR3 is TGTGCCAGCAGTTTAGGCACCTATGGCTACACCTTC. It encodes CASSLGTYGYTF.

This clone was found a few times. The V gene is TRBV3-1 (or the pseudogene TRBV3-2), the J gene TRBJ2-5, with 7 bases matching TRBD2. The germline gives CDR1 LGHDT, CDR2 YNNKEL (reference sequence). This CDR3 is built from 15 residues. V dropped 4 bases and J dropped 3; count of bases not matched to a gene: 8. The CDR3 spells CASSPYESGKETQYF. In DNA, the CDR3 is TGTGCCAGCAGCCCCTATGAAAGCGGGAAAGAGACCCAGTACTTC.

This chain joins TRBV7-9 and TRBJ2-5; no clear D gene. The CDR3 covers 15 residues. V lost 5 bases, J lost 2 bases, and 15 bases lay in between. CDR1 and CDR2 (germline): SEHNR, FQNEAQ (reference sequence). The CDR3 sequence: CASSPYFARQETQYF. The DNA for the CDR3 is TGTGCCAGCAGCCCCTATTTCGCGAGGCAAGAGACCCAGTACTTC.

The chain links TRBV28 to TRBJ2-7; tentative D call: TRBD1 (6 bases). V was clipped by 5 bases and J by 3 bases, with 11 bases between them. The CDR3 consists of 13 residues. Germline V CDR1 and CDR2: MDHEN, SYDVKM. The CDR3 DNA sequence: TGTGCCAGCAGTATGGGGGCGGGCTACGAGCAGTACTTC. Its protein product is CASSMGAGYEQYF.

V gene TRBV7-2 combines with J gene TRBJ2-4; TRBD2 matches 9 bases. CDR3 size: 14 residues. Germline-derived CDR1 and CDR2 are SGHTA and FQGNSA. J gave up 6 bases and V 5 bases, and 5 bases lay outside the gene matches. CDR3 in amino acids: CASSQLAGPNIQYF. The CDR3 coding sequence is TGTGCCAGCAGCCAACTAGCGGGTCCAAACATTCAGTACTTC.

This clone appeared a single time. The CDR3 is CASSFQGMGYTF. Here the CDR3 DNA reads TGTGCCAGCAGCTTTCAGGGTATGGGCTACACCTTC. V gene TRBV11-3 combines with J gene TRBJ1-2; D is perhaps TRBD1 (5 bases). Trimming left V 3 bases short and J 8 bases short, with 10 bases between. Germline lookup yields CDR1 SGHNT and CDR2 YENEEA. The CDR3 length is 12 residues.

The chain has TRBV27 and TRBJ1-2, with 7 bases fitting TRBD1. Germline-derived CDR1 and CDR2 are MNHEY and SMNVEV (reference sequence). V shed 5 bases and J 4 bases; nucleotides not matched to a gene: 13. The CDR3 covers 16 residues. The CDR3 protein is CASSPSNVGGGYGYTF. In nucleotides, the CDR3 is TGTGCCAGCAGTCCCTCGAATGTAGGGGGCGGCTATGGCTACACCTTC.